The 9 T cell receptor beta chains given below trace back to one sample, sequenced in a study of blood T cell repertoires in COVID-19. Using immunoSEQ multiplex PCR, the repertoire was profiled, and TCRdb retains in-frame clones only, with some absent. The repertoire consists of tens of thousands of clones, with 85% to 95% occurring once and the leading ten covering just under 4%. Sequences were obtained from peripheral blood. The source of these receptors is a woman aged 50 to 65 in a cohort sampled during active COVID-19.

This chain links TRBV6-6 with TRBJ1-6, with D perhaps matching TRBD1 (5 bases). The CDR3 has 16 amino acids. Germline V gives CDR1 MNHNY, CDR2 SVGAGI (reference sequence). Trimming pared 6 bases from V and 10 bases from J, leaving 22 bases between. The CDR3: CASSLPLLGLGSPLHF. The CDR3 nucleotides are TGTGCCAGCAGCCTTCCCCTCTTGGGGCTGGGATCACCCCTCCACTTT.

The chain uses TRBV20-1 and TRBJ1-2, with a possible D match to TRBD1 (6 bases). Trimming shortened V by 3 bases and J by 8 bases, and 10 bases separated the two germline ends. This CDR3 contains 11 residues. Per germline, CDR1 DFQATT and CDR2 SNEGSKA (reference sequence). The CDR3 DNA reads TGCAGTGCTAGGGGTGGGGGCGGCTACACCTTC. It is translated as CSARGGGGYTF.

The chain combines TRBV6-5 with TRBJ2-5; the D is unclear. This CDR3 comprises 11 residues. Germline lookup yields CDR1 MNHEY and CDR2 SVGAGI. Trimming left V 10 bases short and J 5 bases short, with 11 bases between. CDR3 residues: CATGWAETQYF. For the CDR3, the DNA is TGTGCCACCGGTTGGGCGGAGACCCAGTACTTC.

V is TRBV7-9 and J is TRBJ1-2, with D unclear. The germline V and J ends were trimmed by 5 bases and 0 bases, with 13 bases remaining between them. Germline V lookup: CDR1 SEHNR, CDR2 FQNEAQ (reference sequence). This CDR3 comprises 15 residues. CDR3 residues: CASSPAFVANYGYTF. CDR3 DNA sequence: TGTGCCAGCAGCCCTGCTTTTGTAGCTAACTATGGCTACACCTTC.

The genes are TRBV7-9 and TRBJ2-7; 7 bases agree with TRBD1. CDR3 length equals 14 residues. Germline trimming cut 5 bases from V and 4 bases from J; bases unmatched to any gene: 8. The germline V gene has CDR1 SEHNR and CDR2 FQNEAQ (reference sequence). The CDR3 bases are TGTGCCAGCAGCCCCCGGGACAGATTATACGAGCAGTACTTC. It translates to CASSPRDRLYEQYF.

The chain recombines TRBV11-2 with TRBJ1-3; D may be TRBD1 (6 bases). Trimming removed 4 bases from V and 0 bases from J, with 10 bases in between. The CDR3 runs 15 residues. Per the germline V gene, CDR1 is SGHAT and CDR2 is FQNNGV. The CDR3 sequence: CASSYRVRSGNTIYF. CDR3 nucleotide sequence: TGTGCCAGCAGCTACAGGGTCCGCTCTGGAAACACCATATATTTT. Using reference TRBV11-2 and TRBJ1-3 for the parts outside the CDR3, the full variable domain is EAGVAQSPRYKIIEKRQSVAFWCNPISGHATLYWYQQILGQGPKLLIQFQNNGVVDDSQLPKDRFSAERLKGVDSTLKIQPAKLEDSAVYLCASSYRVRSGNTIYFGEGSWLTVV.

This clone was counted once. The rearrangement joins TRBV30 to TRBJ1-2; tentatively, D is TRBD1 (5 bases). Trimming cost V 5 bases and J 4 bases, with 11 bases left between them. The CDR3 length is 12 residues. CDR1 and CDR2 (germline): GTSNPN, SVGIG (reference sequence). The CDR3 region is CAWEGLPYGYTF. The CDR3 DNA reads TGTGCCTGGGAGGGACTTCCCTATGGCTACACCTTC.

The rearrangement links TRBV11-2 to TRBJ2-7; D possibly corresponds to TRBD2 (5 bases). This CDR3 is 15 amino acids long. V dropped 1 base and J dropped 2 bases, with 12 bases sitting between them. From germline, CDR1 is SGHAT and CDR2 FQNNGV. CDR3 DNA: TGTGCCAGCAGCTTAGCACTAGACGGCGCCTACGAGCAGTACTTC. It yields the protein CASSLALDGAYEQYF.

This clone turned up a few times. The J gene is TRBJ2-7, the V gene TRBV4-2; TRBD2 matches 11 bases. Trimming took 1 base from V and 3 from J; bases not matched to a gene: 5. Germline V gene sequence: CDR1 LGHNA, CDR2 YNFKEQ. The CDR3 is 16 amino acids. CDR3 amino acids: CASSQGMLAGGYEQYF. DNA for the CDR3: TGTGCCAGCAGCCAAGGCATGCTAGCGGGAGGCTACGAGCAGTACTTC.